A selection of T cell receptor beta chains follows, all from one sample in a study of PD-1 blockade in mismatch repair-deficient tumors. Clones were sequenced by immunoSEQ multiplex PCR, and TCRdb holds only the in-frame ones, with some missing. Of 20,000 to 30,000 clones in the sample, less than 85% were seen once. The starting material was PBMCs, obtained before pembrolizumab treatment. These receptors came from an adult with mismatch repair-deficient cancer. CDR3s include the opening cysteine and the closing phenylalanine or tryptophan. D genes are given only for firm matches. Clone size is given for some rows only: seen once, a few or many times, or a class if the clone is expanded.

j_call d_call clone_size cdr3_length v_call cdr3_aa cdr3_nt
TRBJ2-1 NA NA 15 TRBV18 CAGSSSGLNYNEQFF TGTGCCGGTTCCTCCTCGGGACTTAACTACAATGAGCAGTTCTTC
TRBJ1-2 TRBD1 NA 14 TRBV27 CASSLYQGVGGYTF TGTGCCAGCAGTTTATATCAGGGGGTGGGGGGCTACACCTTC
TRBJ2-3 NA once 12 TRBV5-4 CASSIREGTQYF TGTGCCAGCAGCATCAGGGAAGGTACGCAGTATTTT
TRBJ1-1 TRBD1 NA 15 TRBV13 CASSQDRVRDTEAFF TGTGCCAGCAGCCAGGACAGGGTCAGGGACACTGAAGCTTTCTTT
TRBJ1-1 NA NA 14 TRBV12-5 CASGLGTEGAEAFF TGTGCTAGTGGTTTGGGTACAGAGGGGGCTGAAGCTTTCTTT
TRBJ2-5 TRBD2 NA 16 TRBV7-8 CASSRWSLAGQETQYF TGTGCCAGCAGCCGATGGTCACTAGCGGGCCAAGAGACCCAGTACTTC
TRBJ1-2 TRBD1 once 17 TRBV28 CASSSIAGTGDFYGYTF TGTGCCAGCAGTTCAATCGCCGGGACAGGGGACTTCTATGGCTACACCTTC
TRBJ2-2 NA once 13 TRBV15 CAIRTGITGELFF TGTGCCATACGGACTGGAATCACCGGGGAGCTGTTTTTT
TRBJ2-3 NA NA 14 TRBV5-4 CASSLDTSRDTQYF TGTGCCAGCAGCTTGGATACTAGCCGGGATACGCAGTATTTT
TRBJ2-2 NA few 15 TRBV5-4 CASSSETANTGELFF TGTGCCAGCAGCTCTGAAACAGCGAACACCGGGGAGCTGTTTTTT